Listed below are T cell receptor beta chains from one sample, sequenced in a study of T cell repertoires in cytomegalovirus infection. TCRdb analysed the reads with MiXCR anew, one entry per CDR3 protein. The data show hundreds of thousands of distinct CDR3 sequences, approximately 11% seen once. Sequenced sample: PBMCs. Source of these receptors: a human donor in good health (CMV status not recorded). Some clones in this sample may be carry-over from other donors' samples. Both conserved end residues are part of each CDR3. D genes are given only for firm matches. Expanded clones get a size class; other rows say once, few or many, or leave the size out.

J: TRBJ1-1; size: .; V: TRBV6-5; D: .; CDR3: CASSRGAGVGEAFF; DNA: TGTGCCAGCAGCCGCGGGGCCGGGGTCGGTGAAGCTTTCTTT
J: TRBJ1-2; size: many; V: TRBV7-8; D: .; CDR3: CASSLVPRQLNYGYTF; DNA: TGTGCCAGCAGCTTAGTCCCCCGACAGCTCAACTATGGCTACACCTTC
J: TRBJ2-2; size: few; V: TRBV12-5; D: .; CDR3: CASGLARTGLTMEGTGELFF; DNA: TGTGCTAGTGGTTTGGCGCGCACAGGGTTGACAATGGAGGGCACCGGGGAGCTGTTTTTT
J: TRBJ2-1; size: many; V: TRBV28; D: .; CDR3: CASSSDINEQFF; DNA: TGTGCCAGCAGTTCCGACATCAATGAGCAGTTCTTC
J: TRBJ2-2; size: .; V: TRBV30; D: .; CDR3: CAWSDRLHTGELFF; DNA: TGTGCCTGGAGTGATCGACTACACACCGGGGAGCTGTTTTTT
J: TRBJ2-7; size: many; V: TRBV28; D: .; CDR3: CASSLGRRKAPLYEQYF; DNA: TGTGCCAGCAGTTTGGGCAGGCGGAAAGCCCCGCTATACGAGCAGTACTTC
J: TRBJ2-7; size: .; V: TRBV2; D: .; CDR3: CASTRDTSYEQYF; DNA: TGTGCCAGCACCAGGGACACTTCCTACGAGCAGTACTTC
J: TRBJ2-7; size: many; V: TRBV14; D: TRBD1; CDR3: CASSHLPGQGAFEQYF; DNA: TGTGCCAGCAGCCACCTGCCGGGACAGGGGGCCTTCGAGCAGTACTTC
J: TRBJ2-7; size: .; V: TRBV29-1; D: TRBD2; CDR3: CSHGGAEYEQYF; DNA: TGCAGCCACGGGGGGGCAGAGTACGAGCAGTACTTC
J: TRBJ2-1; size: many; V: TRBV6-1; D: .; CDR3: CASGGMNSYNEQFF; DNA: TGTGCCAGCGGCGGGATGAACTCCTACAATGAGCAGTTCTTC
J: TRBJ2-3; size: many; V: TRBV9; D: .; CDR3: CASSVEKDTQYF; DNA: TGTGCCAGCAGCGTAGAGAAAGATACGCAGTATTTT
J: TRBJ1-6; size: .; V: TRBV4-2; D: .; CDR3: CASSPGSSPLHF; DNA: TGTGCCAGCAGCCCGGGGAGTTCACCCCTCCACTTT
J: TRBJ1-1; size: .; V: TRBV19; D: .; CDR3: CASSIVTTGNTEAFF; DNA: TGTGCCAGTAGTATAGTCACGACGGGGAACACTGAAGCTTTCTTT
J: TRBJ1-5; size: few; V: TRBV6-5; D: .; CDR3: CASSYSGGAGQPQHF; DNA: TGTGCCAGCAGTTACTCGGGGGGGGCAGGCCAGCCCCAGCATTTT
J: TRBJ2-1; size: many; V: TRBV28; D: TRBD1; CDR3: CASSLYLGDRGLSYNEQFF; DNA: TGTGCCAGCAGTTTATATTTGGGGGACAGGGGACTGTCCTACAATGAGCAGTTCTTC
J: TRBJ2-3; size: many; V: TRBV11-2; D: .; CDR3: CASSLGQIGTGDTQYF; DNA: TGTGCCAGCAGCCTAGGGCAAATCGGTACGGGAGATACGCAGTATTTT
J: TRBJ2-5; size: .; V: TRBV5-1; D: TRBD1; CDR3: CASSFRDRLQETQYF; DNA: TGCGCCAGCAGCTTCCGGGACAGGCTACAAGAGACCCAGTACTTC
J: TRBJ2-7; size: many; V: TRBV28; D: TRBD2; CDR3: CASSTIGGTSGRKLGEQYF; DNA: TGTGCCAGCAGCACTATTGGGGGGACTAGCGGGAGGAAGCTTGGCGAGCAGTACTTC
J: TRBJ1-1; size: many; V: TRBV5-1; D: .; CDR3: CASSAGQRTEAFF; DNA: TGCGCCAGCAGCGCCGGACAGCGAACTGAAGCTTTCTTT
J: TRBJ2-5; size: .; V: TRBV10-2; D: .; CDR3: CASSEYSKETQYF; DNA: TGCGCCAGCAGTGAGTACTCAAAAGAGACCCAGTACTTC
J: TRBJ1-5; size: many; V: TRBV19; D: TRBD1; CDR3: CASSVDRAGQPQHF; DNA: TGTGCCAGTAGTGTCGACAGGGCAGGTCAGCCCCAGCATTTT
J: TRBJ1-1; size: many; V: TRBV7-3; D: .; CDR3: CASSSNNREGAEAFF; DNA: TGTGCCAGCAGCTCCAACAACAGGGAAGGGGCTGAAGCTTTCTTT
J: TRBJ1-1; size: .; V: TRBV19; D: .; CDR3: CASSLVWEGRTEAFF; DNA: TGTGCCAGTAGTCTCGTTTGGGAGGGACGGACTGAAGCTTTCTTT
J: TRBJ2-5; size: few; V: TRBV20-1; D: .; CDR3: CSARGPETQYF; DNA: TGCAGTGCGAGAGGCCCAGAGACCCAGTACTTC
J: TRBJ1-2; size: many; V: TRBV6-1; D: .; CDR3: CASSDRVSALFGYTF; DNA: TGTGCCAGCAGTGATCGTGTTTCGGCTCTTTTTGGCTACACCTTC
J: TRBJ1-5; size: many; V: TRBV12-3/TRBV12-4; D: TRBD1; CDR3: CASRGQANQPQHF; DNA: TGTGCCAGCAGGGGACAGGCCAATCAGCCCCAGCATTTT
J: TRBJ1-6; size: .; V: TRBV11-2; D: .; CDR3: CASNSIRGGKNSPLHF; DNA: TGTGCCAGCAACTCCATTCGTGGAGGGAAGAATTCACCCCTCCACTTT
J: TRBJ2-1; size: many; V: TRBV7-9; D: .; CDR3: CATSIPSYNEQFF; DNA: TGTGCCACTAGCATCCCCTCCTACAATGAGCAGTTCTTC
J: TRBJ1-1; size: many; V: TRBV12-3/TRBV12-4; D: .; CDR3: CASSLVWGDTEAFF; DNA: TGTGCCAGCAGTTTAGTATGGGGCGACACTGAAGCTTTCTTT
J: TRBJ1-5; size: many; V: TRBV6-5; D: .; CDR3: CASGGGASNQPQHF; DNA: TGTGCCAGCGGGGGGGGCGCTAGCAATCAGCCCCAGCATTTT
J: TRBJ2-7; size: many; V: TRBV6-5; D: .; CDR3: CASRGGVSEQYF; DNA: TGTGCCAGCAGAGGAGGGGTCTCCGAGCAGTACTTC
J: TRBJ1-2; size: many; V: TRBV7-2; D: .; CDR3: CAIHPKANYGYTF; DNA: TGTGCCATACATCCCAAAGCTAACTATGGCTACACCTTC
J: TRBJ1-1; size: few; V: TRBV20-1; D: .; CDR3: CSARDGTAEAFF; DNA: TGCAGTGCTAGAGATGGGACGGCTGAAGCTTTCTTT
J: TRBJ2-1; size: many; V: TRBV20-1; D: TRBD2; CDR3: CSALDERDTYNEQFF; DNA: TGCAGTGCCCTTGACGAGCGGGATACCTACAATGAGCAGTTCTTC
J: TRBJ2-2; size: many; V: TRBV5-6; D: .; CDR3: CASSLVWGQVGELFF; DNA: TGTGCCAGCAGCTTGGTATGGGGGCAGGTCGGGGAGCTGTTTTTT
J: TRBJ2-3; size: many; V: TRBV7-2; D: .; CDR3: CASSPTPQAQYF; DNA: TGTGCCAGCAGCCCGACCCCGCAGGCGCAGTATTTT
J: TRBJ1-2; size: many; V: TRBV7-9; D: .; CDR3: CASSFEAGGYGYTF; DNA: TGTGCCAGCAGCTTCGAGGCAGGCGGGTATGGCTACACCTTC
J: TRBJ2-1; size: many; V: TRBV5-1; D: TRBD2; CDR3: CASSWGTSGGEDEQFF; DNA: TGCGCCAGCAGCTGGGGGACTAGCGGGGGGGAAGATGAGCAGTTCTTC
J: TRBJ2-5; size: many; V: TRBV7-9; D: .; CDR3: CASSLGGSEETQYF; DNA: TGTGCCAGCAGCTTAGGTGGCAGTGAAGAGACCCAGTACTTC
J: TRBJ2-1; size: few; V: TRBV20-1; D: .; CDR3: CSASASAEQFF; DNA: TGCAGTGCTAGTGCATCGGCTGAGCAGTTCTTC
J: TRBJ2-7; size: many; V: TRBV6-1; D: .; CDR3: CASDSDTYEQYF; DNA: TGTGCCAGTGACAGCGATACCTACGAGCAGTACTTC
J: TRBJ1-2; size: many; V: TRBV5-4; D: .; CDR3: CASSLGEAYYGYTF; DNA: TGTGCCAGCAGCTTGGGAGAGGCTTACTATGGCTACACCTTC
J: TRBJ1-3; size: many; V: TRBV7-9; D: .; CDR3: CASSSFATDSGNTIYF; DNA: TGTGCCAGCAGCTCGTTCGCTACAGACTCTGGAAACACCATATATTTT
J: TRBJ2-5; size: few; V: TRBV27; D: TRBD1; CDR3: CASSLDDRGRETQYF; DNA: TGTGCCAGCAGTTTAGACGACAGGGGGAGGGAGACCCAGTACTTC
J: TRBJ2-1; size: few; V: TRBV7-9; D: .; CDR3: CASSPTSLDAYNEQFF; DNA: TGTGCCAGCAGCCCGACAAGCCTGGACGCCTACAATGAGCAGTTCTTC
J: TRBJ1-5; size: few; V: TRBV29-1; D: .; CDR3: CSVLQGNSNQPQHF; DNA: TGCAGCGTTTTACAGGGAAATAGCAATCAGCCCCAGCATTTT
J: TRBJ2-7; size: many; V: TRBV11-2; D: .; CDR3: CASLGLDRQRSSYEQYF; DNA: TGTGCCAGCCTGGGACTGGACAGGCAAAGGAGCTCCTACGAGCAGTACTTC
J: TRBJ2-3; size: many; V: TRBV19; D: .; CDR3: CASSIGRVLTTDTQYF; DNA: TGTGCCAGTAGTATAGGAAGGGTTTTAACCACAGATACGCAGTATTTT
J: TRBJ1-6; size: many; V: TRBV5-1; D: .; CDR3: CASSLAWLGSPLHF; DNA: TGCGCCAGCAGCTTGGCCTGGCTAGGGTCACCCCTCCACTTT
J: TRBJ1-3; size: few; V: TRBV5-1; D: .; CDR3: CASSFEGGVGNTIYF; DNA: TGCGCCAGCAGCTTCGAGGGGGGGGTCGGAAACACCATATATTTT
J: TRBJ1-6; size: many; V: TRBV11-2; D: .; CDR3: CASSLWGMDGSPLHF; DNA: TGTGCCAGCAGCTTATGGGGGATGGATGGTTCACCCCTCCACTTT
J: TRBJ1-5; size: many; V: TRBV7-9; D: .; CDR3: CASSTGNEDYQPQHF; DNA: TGTGCCAGCAGTACAGGGAACGAGGACTATCAGCCCCAGCATTTT
J: TRBJ2-3; size: many; V: TRBV10-3; D: .; CDR3: CAISTRLPDTQYF; DNA: TGTGCCATCAGTACACGACTCCCGGATACGCAGTATTTT
J: TRBJ2-2; size: many; V: TRBV7-3; D: .; CDR3: CASSLGLEHGELFF; DNA: TGTGCCAGCAGCCTCGGGCTGGAGCACGGGGAGCTGTTTTTT